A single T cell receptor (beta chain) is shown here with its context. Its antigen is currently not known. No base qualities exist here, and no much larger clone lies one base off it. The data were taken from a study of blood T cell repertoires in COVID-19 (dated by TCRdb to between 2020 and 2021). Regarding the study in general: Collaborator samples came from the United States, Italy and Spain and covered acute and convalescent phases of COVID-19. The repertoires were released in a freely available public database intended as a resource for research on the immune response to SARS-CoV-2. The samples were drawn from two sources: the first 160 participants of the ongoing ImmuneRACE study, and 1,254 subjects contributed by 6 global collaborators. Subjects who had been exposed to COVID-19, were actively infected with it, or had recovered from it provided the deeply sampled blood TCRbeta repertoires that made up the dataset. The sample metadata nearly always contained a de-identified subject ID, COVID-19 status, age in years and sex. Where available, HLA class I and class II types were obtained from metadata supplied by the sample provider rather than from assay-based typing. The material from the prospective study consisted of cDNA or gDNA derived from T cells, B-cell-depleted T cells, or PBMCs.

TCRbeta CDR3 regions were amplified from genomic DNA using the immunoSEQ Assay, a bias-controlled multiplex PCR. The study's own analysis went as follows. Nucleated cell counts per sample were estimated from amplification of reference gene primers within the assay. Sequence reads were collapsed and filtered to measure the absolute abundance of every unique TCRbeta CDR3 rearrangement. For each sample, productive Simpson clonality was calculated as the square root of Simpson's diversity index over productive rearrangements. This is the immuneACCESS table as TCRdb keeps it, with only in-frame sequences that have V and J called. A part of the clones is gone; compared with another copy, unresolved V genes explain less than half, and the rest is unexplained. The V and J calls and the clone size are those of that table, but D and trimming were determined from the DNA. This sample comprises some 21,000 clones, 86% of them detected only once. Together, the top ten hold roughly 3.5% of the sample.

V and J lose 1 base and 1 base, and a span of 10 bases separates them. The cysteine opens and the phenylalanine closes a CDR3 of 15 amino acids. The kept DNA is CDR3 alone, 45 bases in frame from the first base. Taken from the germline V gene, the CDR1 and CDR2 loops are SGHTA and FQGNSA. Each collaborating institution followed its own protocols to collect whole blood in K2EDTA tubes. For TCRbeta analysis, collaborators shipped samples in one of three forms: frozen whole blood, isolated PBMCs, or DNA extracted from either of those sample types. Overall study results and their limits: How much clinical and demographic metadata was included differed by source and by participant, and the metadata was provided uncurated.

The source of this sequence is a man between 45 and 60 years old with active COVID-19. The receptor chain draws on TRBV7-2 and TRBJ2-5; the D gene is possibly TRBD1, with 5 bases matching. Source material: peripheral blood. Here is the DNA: TGTGCCAGCAGCTTAGAGGGGATAGGCCAAGAGACCCAGTACTTC. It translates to CASSLEGIGQETQYF.